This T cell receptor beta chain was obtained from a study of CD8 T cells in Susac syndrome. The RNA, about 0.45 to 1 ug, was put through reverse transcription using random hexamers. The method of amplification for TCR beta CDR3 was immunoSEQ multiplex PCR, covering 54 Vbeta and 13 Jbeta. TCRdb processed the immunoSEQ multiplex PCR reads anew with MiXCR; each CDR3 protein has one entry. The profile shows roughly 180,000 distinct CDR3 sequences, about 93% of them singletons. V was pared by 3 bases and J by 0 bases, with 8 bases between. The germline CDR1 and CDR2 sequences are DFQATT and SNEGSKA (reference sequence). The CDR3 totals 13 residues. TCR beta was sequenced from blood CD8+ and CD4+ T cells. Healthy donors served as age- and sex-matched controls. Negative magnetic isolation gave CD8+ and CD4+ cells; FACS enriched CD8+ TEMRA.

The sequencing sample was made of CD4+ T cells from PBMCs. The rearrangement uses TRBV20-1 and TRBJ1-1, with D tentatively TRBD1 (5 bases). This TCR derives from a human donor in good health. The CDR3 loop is CSAREGLNTEAFF. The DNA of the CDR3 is TGCAGTGCTAGGGAGGGGCTGAACACTGAAGCTTTCTTT.